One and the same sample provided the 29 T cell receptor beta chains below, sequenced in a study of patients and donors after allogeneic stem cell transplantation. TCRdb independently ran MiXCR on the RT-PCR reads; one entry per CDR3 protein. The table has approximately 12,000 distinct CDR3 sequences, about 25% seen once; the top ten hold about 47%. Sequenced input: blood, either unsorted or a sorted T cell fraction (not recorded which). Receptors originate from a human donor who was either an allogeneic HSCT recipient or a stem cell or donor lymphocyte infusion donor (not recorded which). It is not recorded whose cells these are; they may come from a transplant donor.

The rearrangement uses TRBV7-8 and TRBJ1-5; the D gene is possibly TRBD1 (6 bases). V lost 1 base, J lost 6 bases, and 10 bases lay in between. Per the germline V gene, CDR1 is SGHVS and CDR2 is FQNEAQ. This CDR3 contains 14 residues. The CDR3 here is CASSLGGRGQPQHF. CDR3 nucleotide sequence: TGTGCCAGCAGCTTAGGAGGCAGGGGTCAGCCCCAGCATTTT.

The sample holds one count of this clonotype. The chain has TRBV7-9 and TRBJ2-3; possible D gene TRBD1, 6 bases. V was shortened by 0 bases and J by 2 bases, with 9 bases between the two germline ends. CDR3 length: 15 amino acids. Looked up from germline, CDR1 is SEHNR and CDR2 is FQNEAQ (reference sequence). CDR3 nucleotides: TGTGCCAGCAGCTTAGCGAGGGGGTACACAGATACGCAGTATTTT. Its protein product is CASSLARGYTDTQYF.

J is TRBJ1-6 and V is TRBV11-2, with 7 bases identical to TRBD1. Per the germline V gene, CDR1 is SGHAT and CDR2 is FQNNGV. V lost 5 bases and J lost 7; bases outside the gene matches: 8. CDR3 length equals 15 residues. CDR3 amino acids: CASSPYRGNNSPLHF. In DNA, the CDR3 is TGTGCCAGCAGCCCCTACAGGGGTAACAATTCACCCCTCCACTTT.

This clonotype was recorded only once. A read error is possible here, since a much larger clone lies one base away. Here the CDR3 reads CASSLGEHQAFF. In DNA, the CDR3 is TGTGCCAGCAGTTTAGGGGAACATCAAGCTTTCTTT. The chain combines TRBV12-3 or TRBV12-4 with TRBJ1-1; D unclear. The CDR3 contains 12 residues. Deletions cut 1 base from V and 9 bases from J, with 9 bases between.

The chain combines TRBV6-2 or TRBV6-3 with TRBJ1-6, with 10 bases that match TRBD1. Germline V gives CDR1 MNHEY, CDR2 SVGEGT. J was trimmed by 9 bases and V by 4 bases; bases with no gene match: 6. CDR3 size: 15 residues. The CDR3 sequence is CASSSWTGGGSPLHF. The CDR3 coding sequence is TGTGCCAGCAGTTCCTGGACAGGGGGGGGTTCACCCCTCCACTTT.

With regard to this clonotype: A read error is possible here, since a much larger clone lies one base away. Here the CDR3 DNA reads TGTTCAGTCGGTGGCTGCACCTTC. It encodes CSVGGCTF. This chain joins TRBV12-3 or TRBV12-4 and TRBJ1-2; no reliable D call. The CDR3 has 8 residues.

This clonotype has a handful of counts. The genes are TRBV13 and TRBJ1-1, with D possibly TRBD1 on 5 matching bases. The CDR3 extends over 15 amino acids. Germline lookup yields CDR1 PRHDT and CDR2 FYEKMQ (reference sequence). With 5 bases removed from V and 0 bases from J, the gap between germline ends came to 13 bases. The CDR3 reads CASSRQLQMNTEAFF. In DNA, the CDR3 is TGTGCCAGCAGCCGACAGCTCCAGATGAACACTGAAGCTTTCTTT.

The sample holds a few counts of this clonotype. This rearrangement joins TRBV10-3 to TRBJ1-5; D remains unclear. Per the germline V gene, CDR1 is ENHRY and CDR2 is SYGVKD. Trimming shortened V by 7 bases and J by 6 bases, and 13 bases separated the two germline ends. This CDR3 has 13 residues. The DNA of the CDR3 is TGTGCCATCAATCAGGAATTGGGTCAGCCCCAGCATTTT. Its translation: CAINQELGQPQHF.

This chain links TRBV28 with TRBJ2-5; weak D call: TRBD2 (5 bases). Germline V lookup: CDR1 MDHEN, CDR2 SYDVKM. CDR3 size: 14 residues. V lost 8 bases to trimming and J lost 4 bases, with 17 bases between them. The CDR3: CASRAGTLRETQYF. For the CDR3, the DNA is TGTGCCAGCCGGGCGGGCACCCTTCGAGAGACCCAGTACTTC.

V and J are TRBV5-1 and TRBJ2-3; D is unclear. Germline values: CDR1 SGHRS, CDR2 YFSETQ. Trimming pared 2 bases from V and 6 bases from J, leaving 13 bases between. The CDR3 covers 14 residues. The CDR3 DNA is TGCGCCAGCAGCTTACAAGCGCCTTACGATACGCAGTATTTT. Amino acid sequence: CASSLQAPYDTQYF. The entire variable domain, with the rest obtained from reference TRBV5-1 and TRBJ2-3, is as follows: KAGVTQTPRYLIKTRGQQVTLSCSPISGHRSVSWYQQTPGQGLQFLFEYFSETQRNKGNFPGRFSGRQFSNSRSEMNVSTLELGDSALYLCASSLQAPYDTQYFGPGTRLTVL.

Here the CDR3 DNA reads TGTGCCAGCAGCAGGGATCCGGGGAAGTGGCAGTTCTTC. Residues: CASSRDPGKWQFF. The V and J genes are TRBV7-6 and TRBJ2-1, with a possible D match to TRBD2 (5 bases). The CDR3 sequence is 13 residues long. Looked up from germline, CDR1 is SGHVS and CDR2 is FNYEAQ. Deletions cut 5 bases from V and 12 bases from J, with 17 bases between.

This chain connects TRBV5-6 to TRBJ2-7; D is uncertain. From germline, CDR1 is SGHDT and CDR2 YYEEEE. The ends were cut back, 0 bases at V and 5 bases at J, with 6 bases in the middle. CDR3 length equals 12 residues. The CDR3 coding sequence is TGTGCCAGCAGCTTGGAGGGCAACGAGCAGTACTTC. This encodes CASSLEGNEQYF. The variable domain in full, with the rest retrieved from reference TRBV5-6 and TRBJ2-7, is DAGVTQSPTHLIKTRGQQVTLRCSPKSGHDTVSWYQQALGQGPQFIFQYYEEEERQRGNFPDRFSGHQFPNYSSELNVNALLLGDSALYLCASSLEGNEQYFGPGTRLTVT.

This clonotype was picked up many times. The CDR3 loop reads CSAVNPGQGALGYGYTF. Written as DNA, the CDR3 is TGCAGTGCTGTGAACCCGGGACAGGGGGCCCTAGGCTATGGCTACACCTTC. The V and J genes are TRBV20-1 and TRBJ1-2, with 12 bases aligning to TRBD1. The germline V gene encodes CDR1 DFQATT and CDR2 SNEGSKA (reference sequence). The CDR3 runs to 17 residues. After removal of 5 bases from V and 4 bases from J, the junction contained 14 bases not matched to a gene.

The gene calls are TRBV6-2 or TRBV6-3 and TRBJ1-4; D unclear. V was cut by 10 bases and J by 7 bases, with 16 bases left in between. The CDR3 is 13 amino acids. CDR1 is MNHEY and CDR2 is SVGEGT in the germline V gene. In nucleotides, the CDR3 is TGTGCCACCTTCCGGACCCCGGGTGAAAAACTGTTTTTT. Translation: CATFRTPGEKLFF.

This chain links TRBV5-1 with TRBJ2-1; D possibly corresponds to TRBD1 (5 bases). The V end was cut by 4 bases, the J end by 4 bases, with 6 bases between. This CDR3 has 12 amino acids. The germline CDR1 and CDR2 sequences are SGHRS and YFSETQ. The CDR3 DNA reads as TGCGCCAGCAGCCCAGGGTACAATGAGCAGTTCTTC. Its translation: CASSPGYNEQFF.

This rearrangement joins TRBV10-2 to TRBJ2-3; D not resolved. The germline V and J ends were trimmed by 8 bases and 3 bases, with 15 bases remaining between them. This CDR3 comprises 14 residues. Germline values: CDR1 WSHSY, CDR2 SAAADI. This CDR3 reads CASLRRIQTDTQYF. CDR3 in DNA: TGCGCCAGCCTTAGAAGGATTCAGACAGATACGCAGTATTTT.

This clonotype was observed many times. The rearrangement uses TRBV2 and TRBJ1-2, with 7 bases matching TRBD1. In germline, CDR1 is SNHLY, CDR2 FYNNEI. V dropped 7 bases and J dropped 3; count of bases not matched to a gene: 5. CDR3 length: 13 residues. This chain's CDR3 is CASTGGTDYGYTF. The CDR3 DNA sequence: TGTGCCAGCACCGGAGGGACAGACTATGGCTACACCTTC.

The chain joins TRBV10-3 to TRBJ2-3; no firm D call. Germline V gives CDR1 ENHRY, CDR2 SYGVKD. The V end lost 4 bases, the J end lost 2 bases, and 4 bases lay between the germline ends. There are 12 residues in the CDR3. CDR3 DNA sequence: TGTGCCATCAGTGGGCTCACAGATACGCAGTATTTT. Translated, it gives CAISGLTDTQYF.

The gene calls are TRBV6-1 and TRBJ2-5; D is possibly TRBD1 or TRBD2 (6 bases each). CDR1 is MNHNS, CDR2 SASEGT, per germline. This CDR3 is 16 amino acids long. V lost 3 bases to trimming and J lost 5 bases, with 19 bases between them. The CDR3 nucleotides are TGTGCCAGCAGTGACCCTGGACTCTTAGGGGGGGAGACCCAGTACTTC. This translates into CASSDPGLLGGETQYF.

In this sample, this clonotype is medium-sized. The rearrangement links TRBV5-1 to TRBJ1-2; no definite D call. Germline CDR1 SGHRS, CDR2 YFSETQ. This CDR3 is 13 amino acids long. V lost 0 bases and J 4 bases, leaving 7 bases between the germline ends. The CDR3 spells CASSLVGSYGYTF. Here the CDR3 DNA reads TGCGCCAGCAGCTTGGTGGGGAGCTATGGCTACACCTTC.

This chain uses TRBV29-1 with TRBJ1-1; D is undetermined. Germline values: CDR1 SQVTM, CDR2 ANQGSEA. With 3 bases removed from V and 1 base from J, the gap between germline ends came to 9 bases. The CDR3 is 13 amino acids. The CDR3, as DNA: TGCAGCGTTGATGGGCACCCGAACACTGAAGCTTTCTTT. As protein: CSVDGHPNTEAFF.

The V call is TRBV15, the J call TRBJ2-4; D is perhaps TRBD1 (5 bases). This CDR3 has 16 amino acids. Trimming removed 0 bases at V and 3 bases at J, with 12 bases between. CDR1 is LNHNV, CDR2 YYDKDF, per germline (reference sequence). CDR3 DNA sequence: TGTGCCACCAGCAGAGACCTACAGGCCGGCAAAAACATTCAGTACTTC. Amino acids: CATSRDLQAGKNIQYF.

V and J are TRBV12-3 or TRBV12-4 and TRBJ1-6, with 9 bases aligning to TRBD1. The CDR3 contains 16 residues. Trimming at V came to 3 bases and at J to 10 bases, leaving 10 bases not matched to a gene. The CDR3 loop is CASSFWDRAGRSPLHF. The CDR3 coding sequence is TGTGCCAGCAGTTTTTGGGACAGGGCGGGGAGGTCACCCCTCCACTTT.

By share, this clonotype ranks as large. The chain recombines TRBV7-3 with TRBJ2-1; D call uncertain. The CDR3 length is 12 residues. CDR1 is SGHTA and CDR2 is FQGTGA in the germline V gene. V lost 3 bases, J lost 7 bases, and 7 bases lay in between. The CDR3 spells CASSFDKNEQFF. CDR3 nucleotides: TGTGCCAGCAGCTTCGACAAAAATGAGCAGTTCTTC.

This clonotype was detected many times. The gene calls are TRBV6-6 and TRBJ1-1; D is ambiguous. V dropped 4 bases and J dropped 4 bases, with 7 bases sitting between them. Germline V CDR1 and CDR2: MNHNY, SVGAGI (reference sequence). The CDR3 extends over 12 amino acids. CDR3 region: CASSLGFTEAFF. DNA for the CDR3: TGTGCCAGCAGTTTGGGTTTCACTGAAGCTTTCTTT.

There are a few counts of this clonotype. The CDR3 DNA sequence: TGCAGCGTTGAGCCTCTGGGTCAAGAGACCCAGTACTTC. This encodes CSVEPLGQETQYF. The chain is built from TRBV29-1 and TRBJ2-5; D gene uncertain. Germline loops: CDR1 SQVTM, CDR2 ANQGSEA. Between the trimmed V and J ends, which lost 3 bases and 2 bases, there was a span of 10 bases. The CDR3 contains 13 residues.

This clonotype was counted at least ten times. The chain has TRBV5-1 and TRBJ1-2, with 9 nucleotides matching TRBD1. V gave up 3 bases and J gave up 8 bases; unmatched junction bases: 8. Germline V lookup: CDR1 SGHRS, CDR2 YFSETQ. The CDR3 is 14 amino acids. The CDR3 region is CASSWTGEGYGYTF. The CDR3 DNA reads TGCGCCAGCAGCTGGACAGGGGAAGGTTACGGCTACACCTTC. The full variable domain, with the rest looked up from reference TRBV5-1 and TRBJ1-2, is KAGVTQTPRYLIKTRGQQVTLSCSPISGHRSVSWYQQTPGQGLQFLFEYFSETQRNKGNFPGRFSGRQFSNSRSEMNVSTLELGDSALYLCASSWTGEGYGYTFGSGTRLTVV.

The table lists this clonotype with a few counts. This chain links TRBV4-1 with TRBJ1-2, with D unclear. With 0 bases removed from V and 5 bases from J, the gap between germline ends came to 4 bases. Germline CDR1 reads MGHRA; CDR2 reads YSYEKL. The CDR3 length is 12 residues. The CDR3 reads CASSQDQYGYTF. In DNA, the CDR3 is TGCGCCAGCAGCCAAGACCAATATGGCTACACCTTC.

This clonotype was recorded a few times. The CDR3 loop reads CASSPPVSYNEQFF. The CDR3, as DNA: TGTGCCAGCTCACCACCGGTCAGCTACAATGAGCAGTTCTTC. The V gene is TRBV18, the J gene TRBJ2-1, with D hard to call. Between the trimmed V and J ends, which lost 0 bases and 3 bases, there was a span of 6 bases. This CDR3 has 14 amino acids. In germline, CDR1 is KGHSH, CDR2 LQKENI.